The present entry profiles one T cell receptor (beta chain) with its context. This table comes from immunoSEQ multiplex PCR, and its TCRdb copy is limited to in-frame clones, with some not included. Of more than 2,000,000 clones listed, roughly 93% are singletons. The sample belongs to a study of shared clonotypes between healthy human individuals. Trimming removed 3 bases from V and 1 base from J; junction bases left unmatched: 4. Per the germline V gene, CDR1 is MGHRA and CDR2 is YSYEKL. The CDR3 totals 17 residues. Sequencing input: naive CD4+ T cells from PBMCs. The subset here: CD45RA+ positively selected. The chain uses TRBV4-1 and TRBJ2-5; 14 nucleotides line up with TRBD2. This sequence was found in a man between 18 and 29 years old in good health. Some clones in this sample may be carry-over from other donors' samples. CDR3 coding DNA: TGCGCCAGCAGCCATGGGACTAGCGGGAGCCTCCAAGAGACCCAGTACTTC. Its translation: CASSHGTSGSLQETQYF.